The present T cell receptor (beta chain) was sequenced within a study of CXCR3-negative and CXCR3-positive naive CD8 T cells (dated by TCRdb to about 2019). For context, the study as a whole: In total, some 140 million TRB reads were obtained, or roughly 1.5 +/- 0.3 million reads per library. Data from 11 donors, pooled across two independent experiments, went into the diversity and physicochemical repertoire analyses. Naive subsets from about five donors and memory cells from 3 donors were included in the TRBV-TRBJ cluster analysis. Study-wide findings and limitations: Within the same donor, TRBV-TRBJ usage looked similar between naive CXCR3-negative and CXCR3-positive cells, but memory cells had distinct patterns. Because surface CD5, which has been linked to self-reactivity in mice, was comparable between naive subsets, TCR interaction strength was also inferred from TRB CDR3 physicochemical properties. Freshly isolated PBMCs were used for most assays because CXCR3 expression partially decreased after cryopreservation. Both naive subsets had comparably high repertoire diversity, while memory CD8+ T cells had much lower repertoire diversity.

For sequencing, a NextSeq 550 was employed. The Human TCR Profiling Kit (MiLaboratory) was used to prepare UMI-labeled 5' RACE TRB cDNA libraries. The full amount of extracted RNA was used for cDNA synthesis, and the full amount of resulting cDNA was used for PCR amplification. Libraries were prepared in parallel with an identical number of PCR cycles. Per the authors' processing: With a minimum of two reads required per UMI, MIGEC and MiXCR pulled out about 50,000 +/- 10,000 unique UMI-labeled TRB cDNA molecules from each library. On average, each library contained approximately 40,000 +/- 10,000 functional in-frame TRB CDR3 nucleotide clonotypes without stop codons. After each sample was downsampled to 5000 UMI-labeled TRB molecules, VDJtools was used to calculate diversity metrics such as normalized Shannon-Wiener and Chao1. Clonotype-size-weighted physicochemical properties of the central five CDR3 residues (interaction energy, strength, volume and Kidera factor 4) were computed in VDJtools. Reprocessed by TCRdb, the reads give a single entry per CDR3 protein sequence, without DNA. The V and J calls here are based on TCRdb, not the publication. The table for this sample records approximately 41,000 distinct CDR3 sequences. The ten largest clones capture about 11% of the sample.

On this clonotype: Its antigen has not been determined.

Sequences SGHDT (CDR1) and YYEEEE (CDR2) are obtained from the germline V gene. From the cysteine through the phenylalanine, the CDR3 covers 14 amino acids. The coding DNA is unavailable. Each CD8+ T cell subset was flow-sorted in triplicate, and 250,000 to 300,000 cells per subset were placed directly into RLT lysis buffer. Standard density gradient centrifugation was used to isolate peripheral blood mononuclear cells from buffy coats. Total RNA was extracted from sorted cells with an RNeasy Mini Kit. Recombination joined TRBV5-6 with TRBJ2-3. This sequence was found in a human donor in good health. Some clones in this sample may be carry-over from other donors' samples. The sample consisted of memory CD8+ T cells from blood. Reading the label with the study, this specimen's cell subset or site is: conventional CD8+ memory T cells (TMEM), sorted as controls. This receptor carries the CDR3 CASSLAGTGDTQYF.